This TCR beta chain originates from a study of blood T cell repertoires in COVID-19. The V end lost 9 bases, the J end lost 9 bases, and 19 bases lay between the germline ends. The CDR3 contains 13 residues. Data came from immunoSEQ multiplex PCR; TCRdb stores just in-frame clones and leaves some out. Here the sample spans about 120,000 clones, 90% being singletons. The chain uses TRBV12-3 or TRBV12-4 and TRBJ2-3; D perhaps matches TRBD2 (7 bases). Sequencing was performed on peripheral blood. The clonotype originates from a woman aged 55 to 70 with COVID-19, enrolled during active disease. CDR3 loop: CASLGGGLGTQYF. The CDR3 coding sequence is TGTGCCAGTCTTGGGGGGGGGCTTGGAACGCAGTATTTT.